This T cell receptor beta chain was sequenced during a study of cytomegalovirus exposure and HLA in healthy donors. Per the germline V gene, CDR1 is GTSNPN and CDR2 is SVGIG (reference sequence). J was trimmed by 3 bases and V by 4 bases; bases with no gene match: 12. The CDR3 is made up of 17 amino acids. Use of 60 Vbeta and 13 Jbeta primers characterized the PCR. Using immunoSEQ multiplex PCR, the repertoire was profiled, and TCRdb retains in-frame clones only, with some absent. The sample records approximately 170,000 clones, 60% to 85% being singletons. Specimen: PBMCs. The clonotype comes from a male donor in good health and CMV-seropositive. The genes are TRBV30 and TRBJ2-6, with 7 nucleotides matching TRBD1. The CDR3 loop reads CAWNPHPRGRGANVLTF. CDR3 bases: TGTGCCTGGAACCCGCATCCTAGGGGGCGTGGGGCCAACGTCCTGACTTTC.